The text below deals with one T cell receptor (beta chain). What this receptor recognizes is not known. No base-level quality is on record; no much larger clone is a single base apart. Libraries were prepared through the immunoSEQ multiplex PCR assay. TCRdb re-hosts the immuneACCESS table, in-frame sequences only. Its copies lack some clones; in the studies checked, an unresolved V gene accounts for under half of them, and the cause for the rest is not known. The sample records 10,000 or so clones, about four fifths of which are singletons. The ten largest clonotypes hold 25% to 35% of the sample. The CDR3 spans 13 residues, from the cysteine through the phenylalanine. The entry retains the CDR3 DNA only, 39 bases that are in frame from base 1. The germline V gene encodes CDR1 SGHNT and CDR2 YENEEA. The germline ends are 6 bases apart after V is trimmed by 6 bases and J by 1 base. The sample belongs to a study of PD-1 and CTLA-4 blockade in melanoma listed by TCRdb under 2021. Regarding the research as a whole: The study compared how PD-1 blockade and CTLA-4 blockade affected the melanoma-reactive CD8 T cell response in patients with melanoma.

The sample here was CD8+ T cells from peripheral blood, taken from a patient given anti-PD-1 treatment. This receptor was taken from a human donor with melanoma. The chain was built from TRBV11-3 and TRBJ2-2, and the D gene may be TRBD1, 6 bases matching. The nucleotide sequence reads TGTGCCAGCAGACAGGGGAACACCGGGGAGCTGTTTTTT. Its amino acids are CASRQGNTGELFF.